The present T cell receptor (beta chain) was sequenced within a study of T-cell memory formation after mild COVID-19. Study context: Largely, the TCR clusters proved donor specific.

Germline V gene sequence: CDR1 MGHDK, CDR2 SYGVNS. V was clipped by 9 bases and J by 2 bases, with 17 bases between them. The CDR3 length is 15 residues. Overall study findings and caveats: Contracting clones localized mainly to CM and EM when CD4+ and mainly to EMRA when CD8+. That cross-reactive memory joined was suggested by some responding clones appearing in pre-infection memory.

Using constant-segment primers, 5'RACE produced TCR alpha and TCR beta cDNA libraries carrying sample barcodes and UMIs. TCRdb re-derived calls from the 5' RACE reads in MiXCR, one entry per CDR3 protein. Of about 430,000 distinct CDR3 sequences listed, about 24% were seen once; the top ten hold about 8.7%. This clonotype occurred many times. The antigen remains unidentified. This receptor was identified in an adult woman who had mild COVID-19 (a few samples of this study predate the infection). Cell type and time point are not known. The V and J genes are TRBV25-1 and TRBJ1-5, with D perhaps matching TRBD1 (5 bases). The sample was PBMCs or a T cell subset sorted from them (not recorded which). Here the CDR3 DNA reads TGTGCCAGTGGTTCAGACAGTGGGGGCAATCAGCCCCAGCATTTT. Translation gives CASGSDSGGNQPQHF.